A selection of T cell receptor beta chains follows, all from one sample in a study of follicular helper T cells after annual influenza vaccination. Here immunoSEQ multiplex PCR was the method, and the copy in TCRdb shows in-frame clones only, minus some. In the table there are some 3,000 clones, around 80% of which are singletons. Material: CXCR5+ CD38- circulating T follicular helper cells from blood, obtained 7 days after influenza vaccination. These receptors all come from an adult who received the influenza vaccine. CDR3s leave out the opening cysteine and the closing phenylalanine or tryptophan.

>TRBJ2-3|TRBV6-6
ASGGQGADTQY
>TRBJ2-2|TRBV10-1
ASSEGSRGGELF
>TRBJ2-3|TRBV6-5
ASSPGGLATDTQY
>TRBJ1-1|TRBV6-5
ASTPPGAGGDEAF
>TRBJ2-7|TRBV5-1
ASSLYGRGDRGLEQY
>TRBJ2-7|TRBV5-6
ASHRESYEQY
>TRBJ1-2|TRBV5-8
ASSTRARPGGYT
>TRBJ2-3|TRBV9
ASSVAAGGHTDTQY
>TRBJ1-5|TRBV7-3
ASSLRTGGSQPQH
>TRBJ2-3|TRBV5-1
ASSWSGGATDTQY
>TRBJ1-2|TRBV9
ASSATGTGGRGGYT
>TRBJ1-2|TRBV19
ASSRLTGTLDGYT
>TRBJ2-5|TRBV18
ASSLASAQETQY
>TRBJ1-1|TRBV12-5
ASGSVGTEAF
>TRBJ1-2|TRBV14
ASSLIPQGSGYT
>TRBJ2-4|TRBV9
ASARQGENIQY
>TRBJ2-1|TRBV4-3
ASSQGGPANEQF
>TRBJ1-5|TRBV10-3
AISGGQGGNQPQH
>TRBJ2-5|TRBV4-2
ASSQDPVVRETQY
>TRBJ1-6|TRBV7-2
ASSLAHVASPLH
>TRBJ2-1|TRBV7-7
ASSPQGGIINEQF
>TRBJ1-1|TRBV19
ASRDLNTEAF
>TRBJ2-2|TRBV11-1
ASSLTLAGSGELF
>TRBJ1-5|TRBV19
ASSNLARGAVKQPQH
>TRBJ2-3|TRBV27
ASSLFTGGGTDTQY
>TRBJ1-3|TRBV5-1
ASSLTGSGNTIY
>TRBJ1-1|TRBV18
ASSPLDPAIAEAF
>TRBJ2-1|TRBV19
ASSYPPRDEQF
>TRBJ2-1|TRBV6-4
ASSDSGLAGYNEQF
>TRBJ1-2|TRBV11-2
ASRGGYGYT
>TRBJ2-1|TRBV10-3
AISENSYNEQF
>TRBJ1-1|TRBV7-8
ASSSIFEAF
>TRBJ2-3|TRBV7-6
ASSPSGGATDTQY
>TRBJ1-5|TRBV7-2
ASSLGSGGNQPQH
>TRBJ1-1|TRBV29-1
SAGQGGAF
>TRBJ2-7|TRBV6-6
ATRGGQYEQY
>TRBJ2-2|TRBV19
ATKRQGDTGELF
>TRBJ1-3|TRBV21-1
ASSKVSRGPREGDTGNTIY
>TRBJ2-1|TRBV2
ASSDRQKSYNEQF
>TRBJ2-5|TRBV19
ASSIDPHQRETQY
>TRBJ1-1|TRBV7-2
ASSLGGASNTEAF
>TRBJ2-1|TRBV28
ASSFSVGNEQF
>TRBJ2-7|TRBV5-1
ASSAGQSYEQY
>TRBJ1-2|TRBV18
ASSPGEGLYGYT
>TRBJ2-1|TRBV19
ASRIPGMHHNEQF
>TRBJ1-3|TRBV5-1
ASRGEDRTRGTIY
>TRBJ2-7|TRBV7-8
ASSLGDRVGSYEQY
>TRBJ1-4|TRBV19
ASSIEGRRTNEKLF
>TRBJ2-3|TRBV2
ASSPGLDTQY
>TRBJ1-4|TRBV2
ASSQTGMSNEKLF
>TRBJ1-1|TRBV29-1
SAGQGGAF
>TRBJ2-3|TRBV7-8
ASSPERPGRTTDTQY
>TRBJ2-2|TRBV18
ASSALSGGAGELF
>TRBJ1-6|TRBV2
ASSERVSGEPPLH